These T cell receptor beta chains were read from a single sample in a study of human versus mouse CDR3 diversity and MHC coevolution. Measured with immunoSEQ multiplex PCR; TCRdb has only the in-frame clones, and not every one. Of 50,000 to 65,000 clones listed, 94% are singletons. The sample comprised naive CD4+ T cells from blood. The receptors were sampled from a person in their 60s in good health. CDR3s include the opening cysteine and the closing phenylalanine or tryptophan. The D gene is left open where the match is weak. Clone size is stated in some rows and not others, as once, few, many or a class when expanded.

CDR3 DNA: TGCGCCAGCGGGACGACTAGCGGGAGGAACAATGAGCAGTTCTTC
CDR3 protein: CASGTTSGRNNEQFF
D gene: TRBD2
clone size: -
V gene: TRBV4-1
J gene: TRBJ2-1

CDR3 DNA: TGTGCCAGCAGGAGGATAACGGGAGGGAGCTACGAGCAGTACTTC
CDR3 protein: CASRRITGGSYEQYF
D gene: TRBD2
clone size: -
V gene: TRBV6-5
J gene: TRBJ2-7

CDR3 DNA: TGTGCCAGCAGCAAACCAGGACTAGCGGGAGACACCGGGGAGCTGTTTTTT
CDR3 protein: CASSKPGLAGDTGELFF
D gene: TRBD2
clone size: -
V gene: TRBV13
J gene: TRBJ2-2

CDR3 DNA: TGTGCCAGCAGCGAAATGGGACAGAACACTGAAGCTTTCTTT
CDR3 protein: CASSEMGQNTEAFF
D gene: -
clone size: -
V gene: TRBV6-1
J gene: TRBJ1-1

CDR3 DNA: TGTGCCATCAGTGAGAACCAGGGGGGCTATGGCTACACCTTC
CDR3 protein: CAISENQGGYGYTF
D gene: TRBD1
clone size: -
V gene: TRBV10-3
J gene: TRBJ1-2

CDR3 DNA: TGTGCCTGGAGTGAGGCAGGGTCTGGGAGCTACACCTTC
CDR3 protein: CAWSEAGSGSYTF
D gene: -
clone size: once
V gene: TRBV30
J gene: TRBJ1-2

CDR3 DNA: TGTGCCAGCAGTGAACAGGGGGCGCAGGACGAGCAGTACTTC
CDR3 protein: CASSEQGAQDEQYF
D gene: TRBD1
clone size: -
V gene: TRBV25-1
J gene: TRBJ2-7

CDR3 DNA: TGTGCCAGCGGGCCGGGACAGGGTGGTACCGGGGAGCTGTTTTTT
CDR3 protein: CASGPGQGGTGELFF
D gene: TRBD1
clone size: once
V gene: TRBV7-3
J gene: TRBJ2-2

CDR3 DNA: TGTGCCAGCAGCGTAGAGGGTAGCGGGAGTTTAGATGAGCAGTTCTTC
CDR3 protein: CASSVEGSGSLDEQFF
D gene: TRBD2
clone size: -
V gene: TRBV9
J gene: TRBJ2-1

CDR3 DNA: TGTGCCACCTCCGGGACAGGGGGTTGGGAGCAGTACTTC
CDR3 protein: CATSGTGGWEQYF
D gene: TRBD1
clone size: -
V gene: TRBV6-5
J gene: TRBJ2-7

CDR3 DNA: TGTGCCAGCAGCAGGACACCCTACGAGCAGTACTTC
CDR3 protein: CASSRTPYEQYF
D gene: -
clone size: -
V gene: TRBV11-3
J gene: TRBJ2-7

CDR3 DNA: TGCGCCAGCACCCCATCGGCGCAGGGGACGAACACTGAAGCTTTCTTT
CDR3 protein: CASTPSAQGTNTEAFF
D gene: -
clone size: once
V gene: TRBV5-1
J gene: TRBJ1-1

CDR3 DNA: TGCGCCAGCAGCTTGGGTCAGGGGGGATCTGGAAACACCATATATTTT
CDR3 protein: CASSLGQGGSGNTIYF
D gene: TRBD1
clone size: -
V gene: TRBV5-1
J gene: TRBJ1-3

CDR3 DNA: TGTGCCAGCAGTTTAGGGACAGAGGGTAATCAGCCCCAGCATTTT
CDR3 protein: CASSLGTEGNQPQHF
D gene: TRBD1
clone size: -
V gene: TRBV27
J gene: TRBJ1-5

CDR3 DNA: TGTGCCAGCAGAGCCGACAGGGGTGCCACCGGGGAGCTGTTTTTT
CDR3 protein: CASRADRGATGELFF
D gene: TRBD1
clone size: once
V gene: TRBV2
J gene: TRBJ2-2

CDR3 DNA: TGCGCCAGCAGCCAAGCCGGGACAGCGAACACCGGGGAGCTGTTTTTT
CDR3 protein: CASSQAGTANTGELFF
D gene: TRBD1
clone size: -
V gene: TRBV5-1
J gene: TRBJ2-2

CDR3 DNA: TGTGCCAGCAGCCCCGGTGTCCGGCGGAGCACAGATACGCAGTATTTT
CDR3 protein: CASSPGVRRSTDTQYF
D gene: -
clone size: -
V gene: TRBV5-4
J gene: TRBJ2-3

CDR3 DNA: TGTGCCAGCAGCCCGGGACAGCGGTATGGCTACACCTTC
CDR3 protein: CASSPGQRYGYTF
D gene: TRBD1
clone size: -
V gene: TRBV5-6
J gene: TRBJ1-2

CDR3 DNA: TGTGCCAGCCGTGACAGGAATAATGAAAAACTGTTTTTT
CDR3 protein: CASRDRNNEKLFF
D gene: -
clone size: -
V gene: TRBV11-3
J gene: TRBJ1-4

CDR3 DNA: TGTGCCAGCAGTTTAGGGACAGGAGTCGGGCAAGAGACCCAGTACTTC
CDR3 protein: CASSLGTGVGQETQYF
D gene: TRBD1
clone size: -
V gene: TRBV27
J gene: TRBJ2-5

CDR3 DNA: TGTGCCAGTAGTATCGACTCCAGCTCCTACGAGCAGTACTTC
CDR3 protein: CASSIDSSSYEQYF
D gene: -
clone size: -
V gene: TRBV19
J gene: TRBJ2-7

CDR3 DNA: TGTGCCAGCAGTCGCGGGACTCCCCACGGGGAGCTGTTTTTT
CDR3 protein: CASSRGTPHGELFF
D gene: -
clone size: -
V gene: TRBV6-5
J gene: TRBJ2-2

CDR3 DNA: TGTGCCAGTAGTATAGGTTCCAGCGGGACAAGCACAGATACGCAGTATTTT
CDR3 protein: CASSIGSSGTSTDTQYF
D gene: -
clone size: once
V gene: TRBV19
J gene: TRBJ2-3

CDR3 DNA: TGTGCCAGCAGCCTGACCGGCGCCAGAGGCTACGAGCAGTACTTC
CDR3 protein: CASSLTGARGYEQYF
D gene: -
clone size: -
V gene: TRBV28
J gene: TRBJ2-7

CDR3 DNA: TGTGCCAGTAGTGCGAGACAGGGAACTGGCGAGCAGTACTTC
CDR3 protein: CASSARQGTGEQYF
D gene: TRBD1
clone size: -
V gene: TRBV19
J gene: TRBJ2-7

CDR3 DNA: TGTGCCAGCAGAGGGGACTACAGCTCCTACGAGCAGTACTTC
CDR3 protein: CASRGDYSSYEQYF
D gene: TRBD2
clone size: -
V gene: TRBV5-4
J gene: TRBJ2-7

CDR3 DNA: TGTGCCAGCAGTGGAAACAGGGACAGGTATGGCTACACCTTC
CDR3 protein: CASSGNRDRYGYTF
D gene: TRBD1
clone size: -
V gene: TRBV6-5
J gene: TRBJ1-2

CDR3 DNA: TGTGCCAGCAATGGTGGCGACAGATCTAATGAAAAACTGTTTTTT
CDR3 protein: CASNGGDRSNEKLFF
D gene: -
clone size: -
V gene: TRBV9
J gene: TRBJ1-4

CDR3 DNA: TGTGCCAGTAACCCGGGACAGGGCTTGGAAAAACTGTTTTTT
CDR3 protein: CASNPGQGLEKLFF
D gene: TRBD1
clone size: few
V gene: TRBV19
J gene: TRBJ1-4

CDR3 DNA: TGTGCCAGTAGTATTGTAGCGGGAGAGACCTACGAGCAGTACTTC
CDR3 protein: CASSIVAGETYEQYF
D gene: TRBD2
clone size: -
V gene: TRBV19
J gene: TRBJ2-7

CDR3 DNA: TGTGCCAGCAGCTTTTCCGGGTTCAATGAGCAGTTCTTC
CDR3 protein: CASSFSGFNEQFF
D gene: -
clone size: -
V gene: TRBV7-7
J gene: TRBJ2-1

CDR3 DNA: TGTGCCAGCAGCGTAATGAGTGACAATGAGCAGTTCTTC
CDR3 protein: CASSVMSDNEQFF
D gene: -
clone size: -
V gene: TRBV9
J gene: TRBJ2-1

CDR3 DNA: TGTGCCATCAGTGAGTCGGCGGGAGGGCCAGAGACCCAGTACTTC
CDR3 protein: CAISESAGGPETQYF
D gene: TRBD2
clone size: once
V gene: TRBV10-3
J gene: TRBJ2-5

CDR3 DNA: TGCGCCAGCAGCTTGGGAGGAGATGATACGCAGTATTTT
CDR3 protein: CASSLGGDDTQYF
D gene: -
clone size: -
V gene: TRBV5-1
J gene: TRBJ2-3

CDR3 DNA: TGTGCCATCACCCCCGGGGTTCTCACAGATACGCAGTATTTT
CDR3 protein: CAITPGVLTDTQYF
D gene: -
clone size: -
V gene: TRBV10-3
J gene: TRBJ2-3

CDR3 DNA: TGTGCCAGTAGTCCCGGGGATACGCAGTATTTT
CDR3 protein: CASSPGDTQYF
D gene: -
clone size: -
V gene: TRBV19
J gene: TRBJ2-3

CDR3 DNA: TGTGCCAGCAGCGTCGCAGGGGACGTGAGGACAGAGACCCAGTACTTC
CDR3 protein: CASSVAGDVRTETQYF
D gene: -
clone size: -
V gene: TRBV9
J gene: TRBJ2-5

CDR3 DNA: TGCGCCAGCAGGATCCAGACCGGGACAGGGGGCGTCTCAGGGCTGTTTTTT
CDR3 protein: CASRIQTGTGGVSGLFF
D gene: TRBD1
clone size: -
V gene: TRBV5-1
J gene: TRBJ2-2

CDR3 DNA: TGTGCCAGCAGCTATACAGGGATGGGACAGGCAGAGACCCAGTACTTC
CDR3 protein: CASSYTGMGQAETQYF
D gene: TRBD1
clone size: -
V gene: TRBV11-2
J gene: TRBJ2-5

CDR3 DNA: TGTGCCAGCAGCTGGGGGACTAGCGGGTTGCCAGATACGCAGTATTTT
CDR3 protein: CASSWGTSGLPDTQYF
D gene: TRBD2
clone size: -
V gene: TRBV5-6
J gene: TRBJ2-3

CDR3 DNA: TGTGCCAGCAGCCAAGTGGCCCCCGGGAGGGCCTTAGAGACCCAGTACTTC
CDR3 protein: CASSQVAPGRALETQYF
D gene: TRBD2
clone size: -
V gene: TRBV14
J gene: TRBJ2-5

CDR3 DNA: TGCGCCAGCAGCTTGGAAGGAGACACAGGGATTCGAGACTTC
CDR3 protein: CASSLEGDTGIRDF
D gene: -
clone size: once
V gene: TRBV5-1
J gene: TRBJ2-7

CDR3 DNA: TGTGCCAGCAGCCCTGACAGAATTGGAAACACCATATATTTT
CDR3 protein: CASSPDRIGNTIYF
D gene: -
clone size: few
V gene: TRBV5-4
J gene: TRBJ1-3

CDR3 DNA: TGTGCCAGCAGTTCAATAGGGGGCAATCAGCCCCAGCATTTT
CDR3 protein: CASSSIGGNQPQHF
D gene: -
clone size: -
V gene: TRBV2
J gene: TRBJ1-5

CDR3 DNA: TGTGCCAGCAGCCAAGGGGACAGGGACAATCAGCCCCAGCATTTT
CDR3 protein: CASSQGDRDNQPQHF
D gene: TRBD1
clone size: -
V gene: TRBV4-2
J gene: TRBJ1-5

CDR3 DNA: TGTGCCAGCAGCCCCCGCCAAGACAGGGCCAATCAGCCCCAGCATTTT
CDR3 protein: CASSPRQDRANQPQHF
D gene: TRBD1
clone size: -
V gene: TRBV5-4
J gene: TRBJ1-5

CDR3 DNA: TGTGCCACCGCGGCCCACGGGGGGAGGATTGAAAAACTGTTTTTT
CDR3 protein: CATAAHGGRIEKLFF
D gene: -
clone size: -
V gene: TRBV4-2
J gene: TRBJ1-4

CDR3 DNA: TGTGCCAGCAGCCAGGGGAGAGTTAACTATGGCTACACCTTC
CDR3 protein: CASSQGRVNYGYTF
D gene: -
clone size: -
V gene: TRBV2
J gene: TRBJ1-2

CDR3 DNA: TGCGCCAGCAGTGAGGCGGGATCCACTAACGGGGTTACGCAGTATTTT
CDR3 protein: CASSEAGSTNGVTQYF
D gene: -
clone size: -
V gene: TRBV10-1
J gene: TRBJ2-3

CDR3 DNA: TGTGCCAGCAGTTACTCGACAGGGACGCAAGAGACCCAGTACTTC
CDR3 protein: CASSYSTGTQETQYF
D gene: TRBD1
clone size: -
V gene: TRBV6-5
J gene: TRBJ2-5

CDR3 DNA: TGTGCCAGCAGCCCCGAATGGGACTCGATAAGGACCGCCGAGCAGTACTTC
CDR3 protein: CASSPEWDSIRTAEQYF
D gene: -
clone size: -
V gene: TRBV11-3
J gene: TRBJ2-7

CDR3 DNA: TGTGCCAGCAGCAAGGAGGGGACCGGGACCCAGCATTTT
CDR3 protein: CASSKEGTGTQHF
D gene: -
clone size: -
V gene: TRBV11-2
J gene: TRBJ1-5

CDR3 DNA: TGTGCCAGCAGCTTGGTGGGTGCGGACAGGGGGACTCATGGCTACACCTTC
CDR3 protein: CASSLVGADRGTHGYTF
D gene: TRBD1
clone size: -
V gene: TRBV5-6
J gene: TRBJ1-2

CDR3 DNA: TGTGCCAGCAGCTTAGACAGCTTGAGGGGGCAAGAGACCCAGTACTTC
CDR3 protein: CASSLDSLRGQETQYF
D gene: -
clone size: -
V gene: TRBV7-7
J gene: TRBJ2-5

CDR3 DNA: TGTGCCAGCTCTACTAGCGGGAGCGGGTACGAGCAGTACTTC
CDR3 protein: CASSTSGSGYEQYF
D gene: TRBD2
clone size: once
V gene: TRBV18
J gene: TRBJ2-7

CDR3 DNA: TGTGCCAGTAGAACCCTTTTGGCGGGGGTAAACTATGGCTACACCTTC
CDR3 protein: CASRTLLAGVNYGYTF
D gene: -
clone size: -
V gene: TRBV19
J gene: TRBJ1-2

CDR3 DNA: TGTGCCAGCAGTTACTCGGGACAGGGGGGAAACACCATATATTTT
CDR3 protein: CASSYSGQGGNTIYF
D gene: TRBD1
clone size: -
V gene: TRBV6-5
J gene: TRBJ1-3

CDR3 DNA: TGTGCCAGCAGTTACCCCGACTCATTAGCCTCCTACGAGCAGTACTTC
CDR3 protein: CASSYPDSLASYEQYF
D gene: -
clone size: -
V gene: TRBV6-5
J gene: TRBJ2-7